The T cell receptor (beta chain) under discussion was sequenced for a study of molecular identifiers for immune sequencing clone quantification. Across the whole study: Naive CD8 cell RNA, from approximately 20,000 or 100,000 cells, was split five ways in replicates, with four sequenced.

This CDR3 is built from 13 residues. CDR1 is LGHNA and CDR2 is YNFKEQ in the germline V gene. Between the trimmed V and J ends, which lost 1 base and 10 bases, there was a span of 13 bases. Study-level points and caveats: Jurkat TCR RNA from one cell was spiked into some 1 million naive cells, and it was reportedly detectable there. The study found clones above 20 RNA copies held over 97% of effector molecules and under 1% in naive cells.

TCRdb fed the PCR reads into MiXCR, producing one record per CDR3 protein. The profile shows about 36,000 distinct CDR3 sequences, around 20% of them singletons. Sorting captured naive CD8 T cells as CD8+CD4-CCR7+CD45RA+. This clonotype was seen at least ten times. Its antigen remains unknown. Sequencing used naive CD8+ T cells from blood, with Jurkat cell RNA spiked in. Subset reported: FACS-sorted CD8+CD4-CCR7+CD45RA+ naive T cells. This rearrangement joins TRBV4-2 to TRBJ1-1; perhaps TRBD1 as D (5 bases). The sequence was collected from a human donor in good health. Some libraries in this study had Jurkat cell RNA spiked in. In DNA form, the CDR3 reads TGTGCCAGCAGCCAAGCCCTGGGGGTGGGAGCTTTCTTT. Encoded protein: CASSQALGVGAFF.